This T cell receptor (beta chain) was captured by sequencing in a study of CD8 T cells in Susac syndrome. Random hexamers served to reverse transcribe about 0.5 to 1 ug RNA. Each CDR3 protein gets one entry after TCRdb re-called the immunoSEQ multiplex PCR reads with MiXCR. The table includes 170,000 or so distinct CDR3 sequences, 90% to 95% detected once. Germline CDR1 is GTSNPN and CDR2 is SVGIG (reference sequence). With V trimmed by 8 bases and J by 4 bases, 12 bases remained unmatched. The CDR3 has 15 residues. The chain employs TRBV30 and TRBJ2-7; 12 nucleotides agree with TRBD2. The receptor was isolated from a human donor with multiple sclerosis. Sequences were obtained from CD8+ T cells from PBMCs. The CDR3, as DNA: TGTGCCCTTCTGGCTAGCGGGAGGGTTAAATACGAGCAGTACTTC. It encodes CALLASGRVKYEQYF.